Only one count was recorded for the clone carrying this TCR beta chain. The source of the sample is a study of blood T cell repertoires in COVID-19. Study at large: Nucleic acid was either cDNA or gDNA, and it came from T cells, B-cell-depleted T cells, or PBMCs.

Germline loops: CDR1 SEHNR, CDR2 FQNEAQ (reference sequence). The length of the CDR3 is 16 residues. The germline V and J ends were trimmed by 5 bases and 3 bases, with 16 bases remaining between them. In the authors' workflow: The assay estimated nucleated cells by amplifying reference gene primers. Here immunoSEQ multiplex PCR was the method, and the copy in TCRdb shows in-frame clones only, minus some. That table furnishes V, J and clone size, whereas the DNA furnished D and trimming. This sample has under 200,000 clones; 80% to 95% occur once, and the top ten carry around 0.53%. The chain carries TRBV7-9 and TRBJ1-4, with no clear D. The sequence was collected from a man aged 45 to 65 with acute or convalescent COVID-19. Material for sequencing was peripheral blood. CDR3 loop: CASSRPARQANEKLFF. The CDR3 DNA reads TGTGCCAGCAGCCGACCCGCGCGACAAGCTAATGAAAAACTGTTTTTT.